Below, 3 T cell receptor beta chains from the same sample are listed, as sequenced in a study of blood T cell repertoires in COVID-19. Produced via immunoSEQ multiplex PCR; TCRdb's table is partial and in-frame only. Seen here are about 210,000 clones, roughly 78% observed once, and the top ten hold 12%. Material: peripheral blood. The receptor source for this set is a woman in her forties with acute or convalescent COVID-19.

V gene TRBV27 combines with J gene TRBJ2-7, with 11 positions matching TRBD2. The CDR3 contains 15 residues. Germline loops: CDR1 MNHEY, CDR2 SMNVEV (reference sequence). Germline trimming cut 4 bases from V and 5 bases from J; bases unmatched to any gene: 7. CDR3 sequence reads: CASSSYQTSGDEQYF. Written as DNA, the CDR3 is TGTGCCAGCAGTTCCTACCAGACTAGCGGGGACGAGCAGTACTTC.

CDR3: CASSVGGGYTF. The DNA for the CDR3 is TGTGCCAGCAGTGTGGGGGGAGGCTACACCTTC. The chain employs TRBV2 and TRBJ1-2, with a possible D match to TRBD1 (5 bases). Deletions cut 4 bases from V and 8 bases from J, with 8 bases between. The V gene's germline CDR1 is SNHLY and CDR2 FYNNEI. The CDR3 extends over 11 amino acids.

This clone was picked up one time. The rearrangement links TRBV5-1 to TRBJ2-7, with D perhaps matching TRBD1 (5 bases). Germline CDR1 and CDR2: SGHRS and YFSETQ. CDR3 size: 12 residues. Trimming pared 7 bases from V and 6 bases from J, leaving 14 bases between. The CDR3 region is CASARVSGEQYF. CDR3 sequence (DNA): TGCGCCAGCGCCAGGGTCTCGGGCGAGCAGTACTTC.